This is a list of T cell receptor beta chains from one sample in a study of T cell responses to AZD1222 COVID-19 vaccine. Libraries were prepared by immunoSEQ multiplex PCR; TCRdb keeps only in-frame clonotypes and omits some of them. Counted here are about 110,000 clones, roughly 92% occurring once; the ten biggest clones make up more than 2%. Here the sequenced sample was peripheral blood, taken 28 days after the second AZD1222 dose. The receptors were sampled from an adult who received the AZD1222 COVID-19 vaccine. Both conserved end residues are part of each CDR3. The D gene is left open where the match is weak. Size is stated for part of the rows, as once, few or many counts, or as a class when the clone is expanded.

clone size,V gene,CDR3 length,J gene,D gene,CDR3 DNA,CDR3 protein
NA,TRBV6-5,14,TRBJ2-7,TRBD2,TGTGCCAGCAAGCTAGCGGGGGCTACCTACGAGCAGTACTTC,CASKLAGATYEQYF
NA,TRBV4-3,16,TRBJ2-7,NA,TGCGCCAGCAGCCAAGATATCGGACAGCCAGCCTACGAGCAGTACTTC,CASSQDIGQPAYEQYF
once,TRBV12-3/TRBV12-4,13,TRBJ1-1,NA,TGTGCCAGCAGTTTAGTGAGGTCGGGTACGGCTTTCTTT,CASSLVRSGTAFF
NA,TRBV19,15,TRBJ1-1,NA,TGTGCCAGTAGATTCCCCGGGGGATTGAACACTGAAGCTTTCTTT,CASRFPGGLNTEAFF
NA,TRBV27,14,TRBJ1-2,NA,TGTGCCAGCAGTTCTTACACAGCACTACATGGCTACACCTTC,CASSSYTALHGYTF
NA,TRBV6-6,14,TRBJ2-2,NA,TGTGCCAGCAGTACGGGGGAAGGCACCGGGGAGCTGTTTTTT,CASSTGEGTGELFF
NA,TRBV14,13,TRBJ1-2,TRBD1,TGTGCCAGCAGCCAAGAGGAAGGGGGCGGCTACACCTTC,CASSQEEGGGYTF
NA,TRBV19,16,TRBJ2-1,TRBD1,TGTGCCAGTAGTCCCATCCAGGGGGCAAACTACAATGAGCAGTTCTTC,CASSPIQGANYNEQFF
NA,TRBV3-1/TRBV3-2,13,TRBJ2-5,NA,TGTGCCAGCAGCCAAGCAGACAGAATGACCCAGTACTTC,CASSQADRMTQYF
NA,TRBV11-2,17,TRBJ2-1,TRBD1,TGTGCCAGCAGCCCCGGGACAGGGGGTCCCCGAGACAATGAGCAGTTCTTC,CASSPGTGGPRDNEQFF
NA,TRBV7-2,16,TRBJ1-3,NA,TGTGCCAGCAGCCCCCTTGAACAGGGCTTGGGAAACACCATATATTTT,CASSPLEQGLGNTIYF
NA,TRBV24-1,12,TRBJ1-5,NA,TGTGCCACCAGTGATTTTGGTCTGCCCCAGCATTTT,CATSDFGLPQHF
NA,TRBV29-1,11,TRBJ1-2,TRBD1,TGCAGCGTGCAGGGGGCTGGGGGCTACACCTTC,CSVQGAGGYTF
NA,TRBV4-1,17,TRBJ2-3,TRBD2,TGCGCCAGCAGCCAGGGTTGGACTAGCGGGGGTGCAGATACGCAGTATTTT,CASSQGWTSGGADTQYF
NA,TRBV27,15,TRBJ2-5,NA,TGTGCCAGCAGTCCGCTTAGACAGGTACAGGAGACCCAGTACTTC,CASSPLRQVQETQYF
NA,TRBV24-1,15,TRBJ2-4,NA,TGTGCCACCAGTGCCTACACACTAGCCAAAAACATTCAGTACTTC,CATSAYTLAKNIQYF
NA,TRBV10-3,13,TRBJ1-5,NA,TGTGCCATCAGTGATCTTAGGAATCAGCCCCAGCATTTT,CAISDLRNQPQHF
NA,TRBV18,15,TRBJ2-6,NA,TGTGCCAGCTCACCGCAGGGAGCCGGGGCCAACGTCCTGACTTTC,CASSPQGAGANVLTF
NA,TRBV5-8,19,TRBJ1-6,NA,TGTGCCAGCAGCTTGAGGGCGGGGAGACCAAGCTCCTATAATTCACCCCTCCACTTT,CASSLRAGRPSSYNSPLHF
NA,TRBV11-3,15,TRBJ2-3,TRBD2,TGTGCCAGCAGTCTAAGACTAGCGAGAGTAGATACGCAGTATTTT,CASSLRLARVDTQYF
NA,TRBV27,17,TRBJ2-7,TRBD1,TGTGCCAGCAGTTTATCCGGGAGGGGACAGGGGTTCTACGAGCAGTACTTC,CASSLSGRGQGFYEQYF
NA,TRBV7-8,15,TRBJ1-1,TRBD1,TGTGCCAGCAGCTTCCGGGGCAGGGGGCTTACTGAAGCTTTCTTT,CASSFRGRGLTEAFF
NA,TRBV5-1,15,TRBJ1-5,TRBD1,TGCGCCAGCAGTCCCTCAGGGGGTAGCAATCAGCCCCAGCATTTT,CASSPSGGSNQPQHF
NA,TRBV18,15,TRBJ2-1,NA,TGTGCCAGCTCACCAGGGACCGGCACATACAATGAGCAGTTCTTC,CASSPGTGTYNEQFF
NA,TRBV28,16,TRBJ1-1,NA,TGTGCCAGCAGTCCCCCGGTGGGGGGAGGTTCACCTGAAGCTTTCTTT,CASSPPVGGGSPEAFF
NA,TRBV5-1,14,TRBJ2-5,NA,TGCGCCAGCAGCCCGGACCCCCCCGATCGGACCCAGTACTTC,CASSPDPPDRTQYF
NA,TRBV4-2,16,TRBJ1-3,NA,TGTGCCAGCAGCCAAGATCAGGGGATCTCTGGAAACACCATATATTTT,CASSQDQGISGNTIYF
NA,TRBV4-3,17,TRBJ1-1,NA,TGCGCCAGCAGCCAAGCTGCGACCGGGATGATGAACACTGAAGCTTTCTTT,CASSQAATGMMNTEAFF
once,TRBV19,14,TRBJ2-7,NA,TGTGCCAGTAGTATAGGGCGAGGGGGCTACGAGCAGTACTTC,CASSIGRGGYEQYF
NA,TRBV6-6,17,TRBJ2-2,TRBD2,TGTGCCAGCAGTCGTTTTTCTAGCGGGGGGGCAGGAGGGGAGCTGTTTTTT,CASSRFSSGGAGGELFF
NA,TRBV5-1,12,TRBJ2-5,NA,TGCGCCAGCAGCCCCGCAGGGGAGACCCAGTACTTC,CASSPAGETQYF